Shown below are 2 T cell receptor beta chains from a single sample sequenced in a study of beta chain features in type 1 diabetes. Study conclusions and caveats: Shorter TCRB CDR3s, moderately but significantly so, were found in Type 1 diabetes patients in all four CD4+ subsets.

Their target antigens are unknown. Isolated RNA was reverse transcribed in full, so expressed TCRB transcripts were sequenced. Some clones are missing from TCRdb's copy, which holds only in-frame ones; the method was immunoSEQ multiplex PCR. There are hundreds of thousands of clones in the sample; around an eighth occur only once, and approximately 0.039% lies in the top ten. Sequences were obtained from naive CD4+ T cells from blood. These TCRs come from a man aged 18 to 35 with type 1 diabetes.

This clone was observed a few times. The chain employs TRBV2 and TRBJ1-4; weak D call: TRBD1 (6 bases). V was clipped by 5 bases and J by 2 bases, with 9 bases between them. The germline V gene encodes CDR1 SNHLY and CDR2 FYNNEI. This CDR3 is 14 amino acids long. The CDR3 bases are TGTGCCAGCAGTTCACAGGGCACTAATGAAAAACTGTTTTTT. Amino acid sequence: CASSSQGTNEKLFF.

The chain recombines TRBV6-5 with TRBJ2-1, with a weak D call TRBD1 (6 bases). Per the germline V gene, CDR1 is MNHEY and CDR2 is SVGAGI. V gave up 6 bases and J gave up 5 bases, with 11 bases separating them. This CDR3 contains 13 residues. The chain's CDR3 is CASRGANDNEQFF. In nucleotides, the CDR3 is TGTGCCAGCAGGGGGGCAAACGACAATGAGCAGTTCTTC.